Each of the 24 T cell receptor beta chains below was sequenced from the same sample in a study of beta chain features in type 1 diabetes. Reverse transcription of all isolated RNA meant that expressed TCRB transcripts were sequenced. Only in-frame clones appear in the TCRdb table, and some are missing; sequencing was by immunoSEQ multiplex PCR. Of roughly 330,000 clones listed, 8% to 13% are singletons. The sequencing input was naive CD4+ T cells from blood. The receptors were sampled from a young woman in good health.

V and J are TRBV5-1 and TRBJ2-2, with 7 positions matching TRBD1. The CDR3 is made up of 16 amino acids. CDR1 and CDR2 from the germline V gene are SGHRS and YFSETQ. V was clipped by 4 bases and J by 6 bases; unmatched bases: 12. CDR3 sequence (DNA): TGCGCCAGCAGCCGACCAGACAGGGCTACTGCCGGGGAGCTGTTTTTT. Protein product: CASSRPDRATAGELFF.

About this clone: The identical CDR3 is also encoded by other nucleotide sequences in the sample. The V and J genes are TRBV7-2 and TRBJ1-5, with D possibly being TRBD1 (5 bases). V was shortened by 1 base and J by 4 bases, with 11 bases between the two germline ends. This CDR3 is built from 15 residues. Germline V gene sequence: CDR1 SGHTA, CDR2 FQGNSA. In nucleotides, the CDR3 is TGTGCCAGCAGCTTAGTGGGGGGAAGTAATCAGCCCCAGCATTTT. Its protein is CASSLVGGSNQPQHF.

This clone has more than one count but fewer than ten. This sequence joins TRBV4-3 and TRBJ2-7; the D is unclear. V shed 5 bases and J shed 4 bases, with 12 bases lying between them. From germline, CDR1 is LGHNA and CDR2 YSLEER. This CDR3 contains 13 residues. The CDR3 reads CASSRGTGYEQYF. CDR3 nucleotides: TGCGCCAGCAGCAGAGGTACGGGTTACGAGCAGTACTTC.

This clone was counted only a few times. The chain has TRBV7-3 and TRBJ2-2; TRBD1 is a possible D gene (6 bases). Per the germline V gene, CDR1 is SGHTA and CDR2 is FQGTGA. The ends were cut back, 2 bases at V and 7 bases at J, with 11 bases in the middle. This CDR3 spans 14 amino acids. The CDR3 DNA is TGTGCCAGCAGCTTATCAGGGGCTGGCGGGGAGCTGTTTTTT. Residues: CASSLSGAGGELFF.

This clone has just a few counts. The chain joins TRBV28 to TRBJ2-3; a possible D gene is TRBD1 (6 bases). Trimming stripped 5 bases from V and 2 bases from J, with 11 bases between. Germline values: CDR1 MDHEN, CDR2 SYDVKM. The CDR3 runs to 14 residues. CDR3 in amino acids: CASSGGQYTDTQYF. The CDR3 bases are TGTGCCAGCAGTGGAGGACAGTACACAGATACGCAGTATTTT. The full variable domain, its missing parts supplied by reference TRBV28 and TRBJ2-3, is DVKVTQSSRYLVKRTGEKVFLECVQDMDHENMFWYRQDPGLGLRLIYFSYDVKMKEKGDIPEGYSVSREKKERFSLILESASTNQTSMYLCASSGGQYTDTQYFGPGTRLTVL.

This sequence joins TRBV18 and TRBJ2-5; D is perhaps TRBD2 (5 bases). The CDR3 runs 13 residues. CDR1 and CDR2 (germline): KGHSH, LQKENI. V dropped 6 bases and J dropped 2 bases, with 10 bases sitting between them. Here the CDR3 DNA reads TGTGCCAGCTCCCCGACTAAACAAGAGACCCAGTACTTC. Its protein is CASSPTKQETQYF.

About this clone itself: The sample contains more than one DNA sequence encoding this CDR3. The rearrangement links TRBV7-9 to TRBJ2-2, with D maybe TRBD1 (5 bases). Between the trimmed V and J ends, which lost 3 bases and 1 base, there was a span of 6 bases. This CDR3 is 14 amino acids long. The germline gives CDR1 SEHNR, CDR2 FQNEAQ (reference sequence). The CDR3 DNA sequence: TGTGCCAGCAGCTTGGGGCAGAACACCGGGGAGCTGTTTTTT. Amino acid sequence: CASSLGQNTGELFF.

This clone was counted between two and nine times. The chain combines TRBV7-9 with TRBJ2-5; a weak D match, TRBD2 (6 bases). The germline gives CDR1 SEHNR, CDR2 FQNEAQ (reference sequence). Trimming removed 5 bases at V and 5 bases at J, with 15 bases between. The CDR3 spans 14 residues. CDR3 nucleotides: TGTGCCAGCAGCCCCCCCCCGGGAGTGGAGACCCAGTACTTC. It yields the protein CASSPPPGVETQYF. Based on the CDR3 plus reference TRBV7-9 and TRBJ2-5, the full variable domain is DTGVSQNPRHKITKRGQNVTFRCDPISEHNRLYWYRQTLGQGPEFLTYFQNEAQLEKSRLLSDRFSAERPKGSFSTLEIQRTEQGDSAMYLCASSPPPGVETQYFGPGTRLLVL.

The table lists this clone with a few counts. V is TRBV5-1 and J is TRBJ2-1; TRBD2 matches 14 bases. In germline, CDR1 is SGHRS, CDR2 YFSETQ. V lost 0 bases, J lost 12 bases, and 5 bases stayed unmatched. This CDR3 contains 15 residues. CDR3 residues: CASSLETSGRVPQFF. In DNA, the CDR3 is TGCGCCAGCAGCTTGGAGACTAGCGGGAGGGTACCGCAGTTCTTC.

The gene calls are TRBV30 and TRBJ1-5; D is ambiguous. Trimming shortened V by 1 base and J by 1 base, and 14 bases separated the two germline ends. CDR1 GTSNPN and CDR2 SVGIG come from the germline V gene (reference sequence). This CDR3 is 16 amino acids long. The CDR3 loop is CAWSAPLSASNQPQHF. In DNA, the CDR3 is TGTGCCTGGAGTGCCCCTCTATCCGCGAGCAATCAGCCCCAGCATTTT.

This clone showed up just a few times. This sequence joins TRBV4-2 and TRBJ2-1; maybe TRBD1 (7 bases). V lost 5 bases and J lost 4, with 18 bases in between. The CDR3 spans 16 residues. Per germline, CDR1 LGHNA and CDR2 YNFKEQ. The CDR3 DNA is TGTGCCAGCAGCATTGGAGGGACAGCGACGTACAATGAGCAGTTCTTC. It yields the protein CASSIGGTATYNEQFF.

This clone was detected only a few times. The chain links TRBV7-2 to TRBJ2-3; D possibly corresponds to TRBD2 (6 bases). CDR1 SGHTA and CDR2 FQGNSA come from the germline V gene. The length of the CDR3 is 18 residues. V was pared by 4 bases and J by 6 bases, with 26 bases between. The CDR3 protein is CASSSQGPGLILFDTQYF. In nucleotides, the CDR3 is TGTGCCAGCAGCTCCCAAGGACCTGGACTAATCCTGTTTGATACGCAGTATTTT.

CDR3 protein: CASRGLAGGQNEQYF. Here the CDR3 DNA reads TGTGCCAGCAGAGGACTAGCGGGAGGGCAGAACGAGCAGTACTTC. The chain has TRBV6-6 and TRBJ2-7, with 15 nucleotides matching TRBD2. Germline-derived CDR1 and CDR2 are MNHNY and SVGAGI (reference sequence). The J segment lost 5 bases and the V segment lost 6 bases, leaving 5 bases of the junction unmatched. The CDR3 is made up of 15 amino acids.

This clone was counted only a few times. V usage is TRBV6-1 and J usage is TRBJ2-1, with 8 positions matching TRBD2. Looked up from germline, CDR1 is MNHNS and CDR2 is SASEGT. With V trimmed by 4 bases and J by 8 bases, 10 bases remained unmatched. This CDR3 comprises 15 residues. CDR3: CASSAPGLGLDEQFF. DNA for the CDR3: TGTGCCAGCAGTGCCCCGGGACTAGGTCTCGATGAGCAGTTCTTC.

J is TRBJ2-7 and V is TRBV19; a possible D gene is TRBD1 (6 bases). The CDR3 length is 14 residues. Trimming shortened V by 4 bases and J by 0 bases, and 10 bases separated the two germline ends. CDR1 LNHDA and CDR2 SQIVND come from the germline V gene (reference sequence). CDR3 nucleotide sequence: TGTGCCAGTAGTACGACAGGTCCCTCCTACGAGCAGTACTTC. Its protein is CASSTTGPSYEQYF. Based on the CDR3 plus reference TRBV19 and TRBJ2-7, the full variable domain is DGGITQSPKYLFRKEGQNVTLSCEQNLNHDAMYWYRQDPGQGLRLIYYSQIVNDFQKGDIAEGYSVSREKKESFPLTVTSAQKNPTAFYLCASSTTGPSYEQYFGPGTRLTVT.

In this sample, this clone turned up a few times. V and J are TRBV29-1 and TRBJ2-7; TRBD2 agrees at 12 bases. The germline CDR1 and CDR2 sequences are SQVTM and ANQGSEA. J gave up 2 bases and V 4 bases, and 0 bases lay outside the gene matches. This CDR3 comprises 13 residues. The CDR3 DNA reads TGCAGCGTTGGGACTAGCGGGACCTACGAGCAGTACTTC. Protein product: CSVGTSGTYEQYF.

The table lists this clone with a few counts. CDR3 region: CASSLVQGTSYEQYF. The CDR3 nucleotides are TGTGCCAGCAGCCTTGTACAGGGCACCTCCTACGAGCAGTACTTC. The chain joins TRBV5-4 to TRBJ2-7; TRBD1 might be the D (6 bases). V was shortened by 4 bases and J by 0 bases, with 14 bases between the two germline ends. Looked up from germline, CDR1 is SGHNT and CDR2 is YYREEE (reference sequence). The CDR3 length is 15 residues.

The genes are TRBV28 and TRBJ1-5, with 7 bases matching TRBD1. Per germline, CDR1 MDHEN and CDR2 SYDVKM. V lost 6 bases and J lost 3; bases outside the gene matches: 8. CDR3 length: 15 amino acids. Written as DNA, the CDR3 is TGTGCCAGCAGCCTACAGGGGAACCCCAATCAGCCCCAGCATTTT. It codes for CASSLQGNPNQPQHF.

This clone came up a few times. In nucleotides, the CDR3 is TGTGCCATCAGTGACCCCACGGGGGGTTCCGAGACCCAGTACTTC. Residues: CAISDPTGGSETQYF. The chain combines TRBV10-3 with TRBJ2-5, with 7 bases that match TRBD2. The V segment lost 3 bases and the J segment 5 bases; nucleotides outside the gene matches: 9. Germline loops: CDR1 ENHRY, CDR2 SYGVKD. The CDR3 loop spans 15 amino acids.

This clone has more than one count but fewer than ten. CDR3 in amino acids: CAGLRAYEQYF. The CDR3 DNA sequence: TGTGCTGGACTCCGAGCCTACGAGCAGTACTTC. V is TRBV27 and J is TRBJ2-7, with a tentative D call TRBD2 (5 bases). The CDR3 totals 11 residues. The germline gives CDR1 MNHEY, CDR2 SMNVEV (reference sequence).

A few counts support this clone. The V call is TRBV5-1, the J call TRBJ2-1; the match to TRBD2 covers 8 bases. CDR3 length equals 15 residues. Germline V CDR1 and CDR2: SGHRS, YFSETQ. Germline trimming cut 3 bases from V and 6 bases from J; bases unmatched to any gene: 8. The CDR3 reads CASSWSGTRLNEQFF. In DNA, the CDR3 is TGCGCCAGCAGCTGGTCCGGGACTAGACTCAATGAGCAGTTCTTC.

This rearrangement joins TRBV7-9 to TRBJ2-3, with D possibly TRBD1 on 6 matching bases. Germline loops: CDR1 SEHNR, CDR2 FQNEAQ (reference sequence). V was shortened by 3 bases and J by 2 bases, with 12 bases between the two germline ends. The CDR3 sequence is 15 residues long. This CDR3 reads CASSFTGPDTDTQYF. CDR3 nucleotides: TGTGCCAGCAGCTTTACAGGGCCAGACACAGATACGCAGTATTTT. The variable domain in full, with the rest retrieved from reference TRBV7-9 and TRBJ2-3, is DTGVSQNPRHKITKRGQNVTFRCDPISEHNRLYWYRQTLGQGPEFLTYFQNEAQLEKSRLLSDRFSAERPKGSFSTLEIQRTEQGDSAMYLCASSFTGPDTDTQYFGPGTRLTVL.

The rearrangement joins TRBV18 to TRBJ2-6; D might be TRBD1 (5 bases). Germline V CDR1 and CDR2: KGHSH, LQKENI. CDR3 length: 18 residues. Trimming took off 2 bases at V and 0 bases at J, with 14 bases between the two ends. CDR3 in amino acids: CASSPSFGQGSGANVLTF. The DNA for the CDR3 is TGTGCCAGCTCACCAAGTTTTGGTCAGGGCTCTGGGGCCAACGTCCTGACTTTC.

The V call is TRBV30, the J call TRBJ1-3, with D maybe TRBD1 (5 bases). The CDR3 extends over 14 amino acids. Deletions cut 5 bases from V and 4 bases from J, with 15 bases between. Germline V gene sequence: CDR1 GTSNPN, CDR2 SVGIG (reference sequence). The CDR3, as DNA: TGTGCCTGGGCGGCAGGGTTTGGAGGAAACACCATATATTTT. Translated: CAWAAGFGGNTIYF.